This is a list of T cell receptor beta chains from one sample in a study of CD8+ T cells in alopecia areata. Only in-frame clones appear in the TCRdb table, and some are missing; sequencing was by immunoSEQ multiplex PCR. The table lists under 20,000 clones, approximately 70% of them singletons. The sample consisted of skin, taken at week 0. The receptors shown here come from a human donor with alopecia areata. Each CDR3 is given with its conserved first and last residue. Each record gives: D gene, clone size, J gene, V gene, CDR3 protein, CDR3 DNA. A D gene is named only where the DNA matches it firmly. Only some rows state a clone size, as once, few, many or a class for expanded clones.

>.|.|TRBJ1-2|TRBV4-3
CASSQDMRASNYGYTF
TGCGCCAGCAGCCAAGATATGAGGGCCTCTAACTATGGCTACACCTTC
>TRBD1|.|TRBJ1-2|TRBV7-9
CASSLTRQGPNYGYTF
TGTGCCAGCAGCTTGACTCGACAGGGTCCCAACTATGGCTACACCTTC
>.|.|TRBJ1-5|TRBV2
CASSEYGPNQPQHF
TGTGCCAGCAGTGAATATGGACCCAATCAGCCCCAGCATTTT
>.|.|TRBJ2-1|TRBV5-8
CASSLAGIWRDEQFF
TGTGCCAGCAGCTTGGCCGGAATCTGGCGCGATGAGCAGTTCTTC
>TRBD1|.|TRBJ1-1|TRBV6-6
CASSDRDMNTEAFF
TGTGCCAGCAGTGACAGGGACATGAACACTGAAGCTTTCTTT
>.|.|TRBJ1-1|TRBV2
CASHMDGPNTEAFF
TGTGCCAGCCACATGGACGGGCCGAACACTGAAGCTTTCTTT
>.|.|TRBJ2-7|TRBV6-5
CASSPPVISPYEQYF
TGTGCCAGCAGCCCTCCAGTTATATCCCCCTACGAGCAGTACTTC
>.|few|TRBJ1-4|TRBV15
CATSRGGAAGVEKLFF
TGTGCCACCAGCAGAGGGGGGGCCGCCGGGGTTGAAAAACTGTTTTTT
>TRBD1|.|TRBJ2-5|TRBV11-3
CASSLRQGTYQETQYF
TGTGCCAGCAGCCTCAGACAGGGAACGTACCAAGAGACCCAGTACTTC
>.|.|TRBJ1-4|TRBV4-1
CASSQEQRAAELEKLFF
TGCGCCAGCAGCCAAGAGCAGCGGGCGGCAGAACTTGAAAAACTGTTTTTT
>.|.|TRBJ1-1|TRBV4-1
CASSQVFGKKNTEAFF
TGCGCCAGCAGCCAAGTATTCGGCAAGAAGAACACTGAAGCTTTCTTT
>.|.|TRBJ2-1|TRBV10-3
CATVAVGTPAEQFF
TGTGCCACCGTAGCGGTGGGGACGCCTGCGGAGCAGTTCTTC
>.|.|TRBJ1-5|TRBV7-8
CASSLGGSVPGPQHF
TGTGCCAGCAGCTTAGGGGGGTCTGTCCCTGGGCCCCAGCATTTT
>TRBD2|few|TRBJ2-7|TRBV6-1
CATARGAYEQYF
TGTGCCACCGCGCGGGGGGCCTACGAGCAGTACTTC
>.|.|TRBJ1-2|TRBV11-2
CASSLGLSNYGYTF
TGTGCCAGCAGCTTGGGGCTCTCGAACTATGGCTACACCTTC
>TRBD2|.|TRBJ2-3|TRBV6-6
CASSYGTSRGDTQYF
TGTGCCAGCAGTTACGGGACTAGCAGGGGAGATACGCAGTATTTT
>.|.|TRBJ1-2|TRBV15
CATSRTGTDYGYTF
TGTGCCACCAGCAGAACCGGGACCGATTATGGCTACACCTTC
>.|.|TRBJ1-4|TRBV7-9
CASSRRGAQAEKLFF
TGTGCCAGCAGCCGGCGGGGGGCTCAAGCGGAAAAACTGTTTTTT
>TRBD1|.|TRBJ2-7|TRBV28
CASSTTTGGAYEQYF
TGTGCCAGCAGTACTACTACAGGGGGCGCCTACGAGCAGTACTTC
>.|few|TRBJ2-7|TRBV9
CASSAQGLEQYF
TGTGCCAGCAGCGCCCAGGGGCTCGAGCAGTACTTC
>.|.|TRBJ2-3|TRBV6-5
CASTLAASSDTQYF
TGTGCCAGCACTTTAGCGGCGAGCAGCGATACGCAGTATTTT
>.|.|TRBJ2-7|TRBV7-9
CASSRKEGAYEQYF
TGTGCCAGCAGTCGAAAAGAGGGTGCCTACGAGCAGTACTTC
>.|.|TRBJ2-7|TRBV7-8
CASSPRDRGHEQYF
TGTGCCAGCAGCCCCCGGGACCGGGGCCACGAGCAGTACTTC
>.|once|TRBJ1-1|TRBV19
CASSTRGEAFF
TGTGCCAGTAGTACCAGAGGTGAAGCTTTCTTT
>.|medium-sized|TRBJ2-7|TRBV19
CASSATYGSYEQYF
TGTGCCAGTAGTGCCACTTATGGCTCCTACGAGCAGTACTTC
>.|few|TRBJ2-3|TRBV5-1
CASSLRSGPTGDTQYF
TGCGCCAGCAGCTTGAGATCGGGACCCACCGGAGATACGCAGTATTTT
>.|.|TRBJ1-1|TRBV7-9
CASSRTRWWDTEAFF
TGTGCCAGCAGCCGAACGAGGTGGTGGGACACTGAAGCTTTCTTT
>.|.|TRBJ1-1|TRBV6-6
CASSPTGMNTEAFF
TGTGCCAGCAGTCCAACAGGAATGAACACTGAAGCTTTCTTT
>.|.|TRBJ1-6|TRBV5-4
CASSPGQKYSPLHF
TGTGCCAGCAGCCCCGGACAGAAGTATTCACCCCTCCACTTT
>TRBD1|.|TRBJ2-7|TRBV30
CAWSGTGNYEQYF
TGTGCCTGGAGTGGGACAGGGAACTACGAGCAGTACTTC
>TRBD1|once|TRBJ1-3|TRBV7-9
CASTPEGAVGYTIYF
TGTGCCAGCACCCCAGAGGGGGCCGTCGGGTACACCATATATTTT
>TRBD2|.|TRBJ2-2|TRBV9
CASSPMGLAEGTGELFF
TGTGCCAGCAGCCCGATGGGACTAGCGGAGGGCACCGGGGAGCTGTTTTTT
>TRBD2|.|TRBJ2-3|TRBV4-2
CASSPGLSDTDTQYF
TGTGCCAGCAGCCCGGGACTATCAGACACAGATACGCAGTATTTT
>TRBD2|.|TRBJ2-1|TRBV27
CASSFLTSGGAIVNEQFF
TGTGCCAGCAGTTTTCTGACTAGCGGGGGGGCAATAGTTAATGAGCAGTTCTTC
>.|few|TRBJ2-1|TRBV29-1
CSVDTRSLGGQQFF
TGCAGCGTTGACACAAGGTCGCTGGGCGGCCAGCAGTTCTTC
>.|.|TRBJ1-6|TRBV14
CASSQAFTQFSPLHF
TGTGCCAGCAGCCAAGCATTTACCCAGTTTTCACCCCTCCACTTT
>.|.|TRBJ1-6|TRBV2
CASKEDSVNSPLHF
TGTGCCAGCAAGGAGGACAGCGTTAATTCACCCCTCCACTTT
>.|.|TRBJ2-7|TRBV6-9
CASSSGGRPYEQYF
TGTGCCAGCAGTTCAGGGGGGAGACCCTACGAGCAGTACTTC
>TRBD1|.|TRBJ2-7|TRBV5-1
CASSPDRGRYEQYF
TGCGCCAGCAGCCCCGACAGGGGTAGGTACGAGCAGTACTTC
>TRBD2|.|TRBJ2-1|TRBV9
CASSPRLAGLNNEQFF
TGTGCCAGCAGCCCTCGACTAGCGGGCCTAAACAATGAGCAGTTCTTC
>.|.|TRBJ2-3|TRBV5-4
CASSLDRVRADTQYF
TGTGCCAGCAGCTTGGATCGGGTTCGGGCAGATACGCAGTATTTT
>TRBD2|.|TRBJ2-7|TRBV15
CATSASGDYEQYF
TGTGCCACCAGCGCAAGCGGGGACTACGAGCAGTACTTC
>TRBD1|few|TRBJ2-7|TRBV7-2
CASSPGQGAYEQYF
TGTGCCAGCAGCCCTGGACAGGGGGCGTACGAGCAGTACTTC
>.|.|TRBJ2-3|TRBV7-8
CASSLGTDYRTDTQYF
TGTGCCAGCAGCCTGGGGACGGATTATAGGACAGATACGCAGTATTTT
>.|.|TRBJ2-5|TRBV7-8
CASSLGFVETQYF
TGTGCCAGCAGCTTAGGCTTCGTAGAGACCCAGTACTTC
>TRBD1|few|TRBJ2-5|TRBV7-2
CASSLGGTVSRETQYF
TGTGCCAGCAGCTTAGGTGGGACAGTTTCTCGCGAGACCCAGTACTTC
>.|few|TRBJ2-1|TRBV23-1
CASSSEVGHTGSGYNEQFF
TGCGCCAGCAGTTCCGAAGTGGGGCACACAGGGTCTGGCTACAATGAGCAGTTCTTC
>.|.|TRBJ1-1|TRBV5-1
CASSSTFLGTEAFF
TGCGCCAGCAGCTCTACATTTCTGGGAACTGAAGCTTTCTTT
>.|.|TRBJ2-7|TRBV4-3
CASSQGVGVDEQYF
TGCGCCAGCAGCCAAGGGGTCGGCGTGGACGAGCAGTACTTC
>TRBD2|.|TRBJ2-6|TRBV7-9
CASSLSGGPSGANVLTF
TGTGCCAGCAGCCTCAGCGGGGGTCCATCTGGGGCCAACGTCCTGACTTTC
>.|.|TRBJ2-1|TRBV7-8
CASSLGGISSYNEQFF
TGTGCCAGCAGCTTAGGAGGGATCAGCTCCTACAATGAGCAGTTCTTC
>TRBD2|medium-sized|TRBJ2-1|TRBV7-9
CASSSGLEIYNEQFF
TGTGCCAGCAGCTCAGGACTAGAAATCTACAATGAGCAGTTCTTC
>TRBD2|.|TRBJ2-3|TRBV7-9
CASSYGLAGGTDTQYF
TGTGCCAGCAGCTATGGACTAGCGGGGGGCACAGATACGCAGTATTTT